The 24 T cell receptor beta chains listed next were all sequenced from one sample in a study of circulating CD8 cells and anti-PD-1 response in melanoma. Each library started from about 15 ng of total RNA using the QIAseq Immune Repertoire TCR panel. TCRdb re-called the reads with MiXCR, one entry per CDR3 protein. The profile covers roughly 220 distinct CDR3 sequences, with roughly 10% appearing a single time and about 60% taken by the ten largest. Sorting of live CD3+CD8+TCRalphabeta+ cells by PD-1 and/or TIGIT gave four subsets. Sequencing was performed on CD8+ T cells from PBMCs, taken at baseline or after one month of anti-PD-1 therapy (not recorded which). Every receptor here comes from a human donor with melanoma.

Comment on this clonotype: A read error may explain this, as a much larger clone is one base away. V and J are TRBV19 and TRBJ2-7, with D tentatively TRBD1 or TRBD2 (5 bases each). Germline V lookup: CDR1 LNHDA, CDR2 SQIVND (reference sequence). The CDR3 loop spans 13 amino acids. The CDR3 coding sequence is TGTGCCAGTAGTGAGGGGAGAGGCTACGAGCGGTACTTC. This sequence encodes CASSEGRGYERYF.

As concerns this clonotype: A far larger clone is one nucleotide away, so this likely arose from a read error. V gene TRBV5-5 combines with J gene TRBJ2-1, with 8 bases matching TRBD1. The trim removed 0 bases at V and 10 bases at J, leaving 6 bases unmatched. There are 14 residues in the CDR3. Germline V gene lookup returns CDR1 SGHKS and CDR2 YYEKEE (reference sequence). This CDR3 reads CASSLEGQGHEQFF. CDR3 nucleotide sequence: TGTGCCAGCAGCTTGGAAGGACAGGGCCACGAGCAGTTCTTC. Full variable domain (remainder filled in from reference TRBV5-5 and TRBJ2-1): DAGVTQSPTHLIKTRGQQVTLRCSPISGHKSVSWYQQVLGQGPQFIFQYYEKEERGRGNFPDRFSARQFPNYSSELNVNALLLGDSALYLCASSLEGQGHEQFFGPGTRLTVL.

By frequency in the sample, this clonotype is medium-sized. This chain connects TRBV6-6 to TRBJ1-5; D not certain. In germline, CDR1 is MNHNY, CDR2 SVGAGI (reference sequence). V was cut by 6 bases and J by 7 bases, with 10 bases left in between. The CDR3 contains 12 residues. CDR3 amino acids: CASSHSGQPQHF. DNA of the CDR3: TGTGCCAGCAGCCATTCGGGGCAGCCCCAGCATTTT.

This clonotype turned up a few times. It may be a read error: a sequence one base away is much more abundant. This chain's CDR3 is CASCLATGTSGPWGYEQYF. The CDR3 DNA reads as TGTGCCAGCTGCTTAGCCACTGGGACTAGCGGGCCTTGGGGCTACGAGCAGTACTTC. This chain uses TRBV7-8 with TRBJ2-7; 12 bases are a match to TRBD2. Germline CDR1 reads SGHVS; CDR2 reads FQNEAQ. This CDR3 spans 19 amino acids.

This clonotype is medium-sized by share. The chain combines TRBV6-2 or TRBV6-3 with TRBJ2-1; 10 bases map to TRBD2. V shed 5 bases and J 0 bases; nucleotides not matched to a gene: 4. CDR1 is MNHEY and CDR2 is SVGEGT in the germline V gene. This CDR3 comprises 16 residues. The CDR3 protein is CASSRGLAASYNEQFF. DNA of the CDR3: TGTGCCAGCAGTCGTGGACTAGCGGCCTCCTACAATGAGCAGTTCTTC.

This clonotype counts as large (0.1 to 1%). This CDR3 reads CASSSLAGVYEQYF. The CDR3 nucleotides read TGTGCCAGCAGTTCACTAGCGGGAGTCTACGAGCAGTACTTC. The rearrangement uses TRBV27 and TRBJ2-7, with 11 bases fitting TRBD2. With V trimmed by 4 bases and J by 3 bases, 2 bases remained unmatched. This CDR3 is built from 14 residues. The germline gives CDR1 MNHEY, CDR2 SMNVEV (reference sequence).

By proportion, this clonotype is medium-sized. The gene calls are TRBV6-5 and TRBJ2-1, with 8 bases matching TRBD2. Germline V gene lookup returns CDR1 MNHEY and CDR2 SVGAGI. The CDR3 length is 16 residues. The V segment lost 2 bases and the J segment 0 bases; nucleotides outside the gene matches: 3. CDR3 residues: CASSYTSGSSYNEQFF. In nucleotides, the CDR3 is TGTGCCAGCAGTTACACGAGCGGGAGCTCCTACAATGAGCAGTTCTTC.

By sample fraction, this clonotype is large. This chain links TRBV3-1 with TRBJ2-1; D remains unclear. Deletions cut 0 bases from V and 7 bases from J, with 7 bases between. Germline V lookup: CDR1 LGHDT, CDR2 YNNKEL (reference sequence). There are 13 residues in the CDR3. The CDR3 sequence is CASSQDNQNEQFF. In nucleotides, the CDR3 is TGTGCCAGCAGCCAAGATAACCAGAATGAGCAGTTCTTC.

This clonotype is categorized as large. The gene calls are TRBV27 and TRBJ2-1, with 9 bases fitting TRBD2. The V gene's germline CDR1 is MNHEY and CDR2 SMNVEV (reference sequence). V dropped 4 bases and J dropped 10; count of bases not matched to a gene: 5. The CDR3 has 13 residues. CDR3 nucleotides: TGTGCCAGCAGTTGGACTAGCGCGGGAGAGCAGTTCTTC. As protein: CASSWTSAGEQFF.

Relative to its sample, this clonotype is medium-sized (0.01 to 0.1%). The V call is TRBV20-1, the J call TRBJ1-1, with a tentative D call TRBD1 (5 bases). The V and J ends lost 0 bases and 5 bases respectively, with 16 bases between them. This CDR3 is built from 15 residues. Germline lookup yields CDR1 DFQATT and CDR2 SNEGSKA (reference sequence). CDR3 loop: CSARDLPRGLTEAFF. For the CDR3, the DNA is TGCAGTGCTAGAGACCTGCCCCGGGGGTTAACTGAAGCTTTCTTT.

Relative to its sample, this clonotype is medium-sized. The chain combines TRBV7-3 with TRBJ2-1, with 8 bases identical to TRBD2. This CDR3 spans 15 amino acids. V lost 3 bases to trimming and J lost 4 bases; unmatched junction nucleotides: 5. The germline V gene has CDR1 SGHTA and CDR2 FQGTGA. The CDR3 nucleotides read TGTGCCAGCAGCTTTGGAACTAGCGGTTACAATGAGCAGTTCTTC. Protein product: CASSFGTSGYNEQFF.

By sample share, this clonotype is large (0.1 to 1%). V is TRBV11-2 and J is TRBJ2-7; a possible D gene is TRBD2 (5 bases). Trimming took off 8 bases at V and 3 bases at J, with 17 bases between the two ends. The CDR3 totals 14 residues. The germline V gene has CDR1 SGHAT and CDR2 FQNNGV. The CDR3 coding sequence is TGTGCCAGCGTGGTCGGGGTAGAAGACTACGAGCAGTACTTC. Its protein is CASVVGVEDYEQYF.

As to this clonotype: The junction does not match germline at one end; this may be a read error. V gene TRBV27 combines with J gene TRBJ2-7, with D tentatively TRBD2 (5 bases). The CDR3 covers 13 residues. CDR1 is MNHEY and CDR2 is SMNVEV in the germline V gene (reference sequence). This chain's CDR3 is CAGSLEEGYKQYF. The CDR3 DNA reads as TGTGCCGGCAGTTTAGAAGAGGGCTACAAGCAGTACTTC.

This clonotype qualifies as hyperexpanded. The junction differs from germline at one of its ends, possibly a read error. The genes are TRBV2 and TRBJ1-5; 12 bases agree with TRBD1. CDR3 size: 15 residues. CDR1 and CDR2 from the germline V gene are SNHLY and FYNNEI. CDR3 amino acids: CASREGTGGFQPQHF. The CDR3 DNA sequence: TGTGCCAGCAGGGAAGGGACAGGGGGCTTTCAGCCCCAGCATTTT.

By frequency in the sample, this clonotype is large (0.1 to 1%). The CDR3 coding sequence is TGTGCCACCTCCCGGACAGTCCACTTCCAGAACACTGAAGCTTTCTTT. The encoded protein is CATSRTVHFQNTEAFF. The chain joins TRBV28 to TRBJ1-1; possibly TRBD1 for D (6 bases). Germline CDR1 MDHEN, CDR2 SYDVKM. There are 16 residues in the CDR3. With 10 bases removed from V and 1 base from J, the gap between germline ends came to 22 bases.

On this clonotype itself: Just one base apart from a much larger clone, this may be a read error. The chain is built from TRBV7-2 and TRBJ2-3, with 14 bases that match TRBD2. The CDR3 consists of 15 residues. V shed 5 bases and J 5 bases; nucleotides not matched to a gene: 3. Germline V gene data show CDR1 as SGHTA and CDR2 as FQGNSA. This chain's CDR3 is CASSGGTSGGDTQYF. The CDR3 DNA reads as TGTGCCAGCAGCGGCGGGACTAGCGGGGGAGATACGCAGTATTTT.

Judged by abundance, this clonotype is large. The chain combines TRBV5-5 with TRBJ2-7, with 8 bases lining up with TRBD1. Germline values: CDR1 SGHKS, CDR2 YYEKEE (reference sequence). This CDR3 region has 14 residues. V shed 0 bases and J 5 bases; nucleotides not matched to a gene: 4. The CDR3 sequence: CASSLEGQGHEQYF. CDR3 coding DNA: TGTGCCAGCAGCTTGGAAGGACAGGGCCACGAGCAGTACTTC.

By frequency in the sample, this clonotype is large (0.1 to 1%). The CDR3 DNA is TGTGCCAGCAGTCCCACGACTGCCGCGGAGCAGTTCTTC. It yields the protein CASSPTTAAEQFF. The chain is built from TRBV27 and TRBJ2-1; D gene uncertain. The germline V gene has CDR1 MNHEY and CDR2 SMNVEV (reference sequence). This CDR3 is built from 13 residues. Trimming removed 5 bases from V and 10 bases from J, with 15 bases in between.

J is TRBJ2-3 and V is TRBV2, with TRBD2 matching over 7 bases. Germline CDR1 is SNHLY and CDR2 is FYNNEI. V shed 7 bases, J shed 2 bases, and the junction held 6 bases outside the gene matches. This CDR3 has 14 residues. The CDR3 sequence is CASTEGTITDTQYF. For the CDR3, the DNA is TGTGCCAGCACCGAAGGGACTATCACAGATACGCAGTATTTT.

A note on this clonotype: This clone may be a read error of a much larger clone one base away. This chain connects TRBV4-2 to TRBJ1-1, with D maybe TRBD1 (5 bases). Per the germline V gene, CDR1 is LGHNA and CDR2 is YNFKEQ. Trimming took 2 bases from V and 3 from J, leaving 13 bases between them. This CDR3 comprises 15 residues. For the CDR3, the DNA is TGTGCCAGCAGCCAACTCCGACGGGGCGACACTGAAGCTTTCTTT. It is translated as CASSQLRRGDTEAFF.

In its sample, this clonotype ranks as hyperexpanded. The junction and the germline gene differ at one end; a read error may be behind it. The genes are TRBV28 and TRBJ2-7, with a possible D match to TRBD1 (6 bases). The CDR3 consists of 16 residues. Germline V gene lookup returns CDR1 MDHEN and CDR2 SYDVKM. The CDR3 DNA is TGTGCCAGCAGCCCTACCCCCAAACCTGACAGGATTACTTTGGACTTC. It specifies CASSPTPKPDRITLDF.

In this sample, this clonotype is medium-sized. A much larger clone differs by one base, so this may be a read error. The chain recombines TRBV2 with TRBJ2-7; TRBD1 matches at 7 bases. Germline V gene data show CDR1 as SNHLY and CDR2 as FYNNEI. V trimming: 5 bases; J trimming: 0 bases; junction bases outside the gene matches: 13. The CDR3 extends over 17 amino acids. The CDR3 DNA reads TGTGCCAGCAGTCTAAGAACAGGGGCCCAATCCTCCTACGAGCAGTACTTC. Protein sequence: CASSLRTGAQSSYEQYF. The full variable domain, rest sourced from reference TRBV2 and TRBJ2-7, is EPEVTQTPSHQVTQMGQEVILRCVPISNHLYFYWYRQILGQKVEFLVSFYNNEISEKSEIFDDQFSVERPDGSNFTLKIRSTKLEDSAMYFCASSLRTGAQSSYEQYFGPGTRLTVT.

This clonotype is medium-sized (0.01 to 0.1%) in the sample. This chain links TRBV24-1 with TRBJ2-5; TRBD2 matches 10 bases. The J segment lost 5 bases and the V segment lost 4 bases, leaving 9 bases of the junction unmatched. CDR3 length equals 16 residues. Germline V gene sequence: CDR1 KGHDR, CDR2 SFDVKD. The CDR3 loop is CATSEIPTSGMETQYF. In nucleotides, the CDR3 is TGTGCCACCAGTGAAATCCCCACTAGCGGGATGGAGACCCAGTACTTC.

This clonotype rates as large. This chain uses TRBV27 with TRBJ2-7; TRBD1 aligns across 8 bases. Germline V gives CDR1 MNHEY, CDR2 SMNVEV (reference sequence). This CDR3 is built from 16 residues. V dropped 2 bases and J dropped 0; count of bases not matched to a gene: 6. The CDR3 DNA reads as TGTGCCAGCAGTTTAGATGGACAGGGCGCCTCCTACGAGCAGTACTTC. Its protein is CASSLDGQGASYEQYF.